These 18 T cell receptor beta chains were sequenced from one sample in a study of T-cell memory formation after mild COVID-19. TCRdb used MiXCR to reprocess the 5' RACE reads, holding one entry per CDR3 protein. The sample records about 250,000 distinct CDR3 sequences, roughly 18% being singletons. The sample was PBMCs or a T cell subset sorted from them (not recorded which). All receptors derive from a man aged 18-30 years who had mild COVID-19 (a few samples of this study predate the infection). Cell type and time point are not known.

This clonotype was counted only a few times. This chain joins TRBV5-1 and TRBJ2-2; D call uncertain. This CDR3 comprises 17 residues. Germline assignment: CDR1 SGHRS and CDR2 YFSETQ. V lost 4 bases to trimming and J lost 2 bases, with 18 bases between them. CDR3 region: CASSPIPGTINTGELFF. In nucleotides, the CDR3 is TGCGCCAGCAGCCCGATCCCCGGAACCATCAACACCGGGGAGCTGTTTTTT.

At least ten counts were recorded for this clonotype. The CDR3 DNA reads TGTGCCAGCAGCCAAGAAGGCGGGGTCGAGCAGTACTTC. Protein product: CASSQEGGVEQYF. The chain recombines TRBV4-2 with TRBJ2-7, with a tentative D call TRBD2 (6 bases). CDR3 length: 13 residues. In germline, CDR1 is LGHNA, CDR2 YNFKEQ. V was pared by 0 bases and J by 6 bases, with 9 bases between.

This clonotype turned up a few times. The chain recombines TRBV6-6 with TRBJ1-2, with 9 bases matching TRBD1. With V trimmed by 2 bases and J by 2 bases, 3 bases remained unmatched. Germline assignment: CDR1 MNHNY and CDR2 SVGAGI (reference sequence). This CDR3 region has 15 residues. The CDR3 here is CASSYSGTGNYGYTF. CDR3 nucleotides: TGTGCCAGCAGTTACAGCGGGACAGGGAACTATGGCTACACCTTC.

The gene calls are TRBV15 and TRBJ1-5, with D perhaps matching TRBD1 (5 bases). This CDR3 has 16 residues. CDR1 is LNHNV, CDR2 YYDKDF, per germline (reference sequence). V was clipped by 3 bases and J by 0 bases, with 12 bases between them. DNA for the CDR3: TGTGCCACCAGCAGCGGAGGGCAGGGTAGCAATCAGCCCCAGCATTTT. This translates into CATSSGGQGSNQPQHF.

This clonotype has only a few counts. The J gene is TRBJ1-2, the V gene TRBV20-1; weak D call: TRBD1 (5 bases). This CDR3 comprises 12 residues. V was pared by 5 bases and J by 5 bases, with 12 bases between. Germline V lookup: CDR1 DFQATT, CDR2 SNEGSKA (reference sequence). CDR3 region: CSAASTAYGYTF. CDR3 DNA: TGCAGTGCTGCTTCGACAGCTTATGGCTACACCTTC.

This clonotype was seen a handful of times. The chain joins TRBV6-5 to TRBJ2-3; 9 positions match TRBD1. The CDR3 sequence is 15 residues long. V was clipped by 6 bases and J by 4 bases; unmatched bases: 8. Germline CDR1 and CDR2: MNHEY and SVGAGI. The CDR3 DNA reads as TGTGCCAGCAGCCTACCGGGACAGGGACCAGATACGCAGTATTTT. It is translated as CASSLPGQGPDTQYF.

This clonotype appeared a few times. V and J are TRBV5-6 and TRBJ2-7, with TRBD1 matching over 11 bases. This CDR3 is 16 amino acids long. Trimming took 2 bases from V and 0 from J; bases not matched to a gene: 4. Looked up from germline, CDR1 is SGHDT and CDR2 is YYEEEE. CDR3 sequence reads: CASSFLGTGGSYEQYF. CDR3 DNA sequence: TGTGCCAGCAGCTTCCTAGGGACAGGGGGCTCCTACGAGCAGTACTTC.

This chain uses TRBV28 with TRBJ1-5, with D perhaps matching TRBD1 (6 bases). Germline CDR1 is MDHEN and CDR2 is SYDVKM. Trimming removed 6 bases at V and 2 bases at J, with 26 bases between. The CDR3 covers 19 residues. In DNA, the CDR3 is TGTGCCAGCAGCCGAGACAGGTCCCCGGGGTATATGGGCAATCAGCCCCAGCATTTT. Its protein product is CASSRDRSPGYMGNQPQHF. The complete variable domain, with remaining parts taken from reference TRBV28 and TRBJ1-5, reads DVKVTQSSRYLVKRTGEKVFLECVQDMDHENMFWYRQDPGLGLRLIYFSYDVKMKEKGDIPEGYSVSREKKERFSLILESASTNQTSMYLCASSRDRSPGYMGNQPQHFGDGTRLSIL.

The table lists this clonotype with a few counts. This chain's CDR3 is CSARPPDESNEQFF. The CDR3 nucleotides are TGCAGTGCTAGACCCCCCGACGAGTCGAATGAGCAGTTCTTC. J is TRBJ2-1 and V is TRBV20-1; D is undetermined. Trimming left V 2 bases short and J 7 bases short, with 15 bases between. Germline lookup yields CDR1 DFQATT and CDR2 SNEGSKA (reference sequence). CDR3 size: 14 residues.

The V call is TRBV6-5, the J call TRBJ1-2; the match to TRBD1 covers 7 bases. The CDR3 spans 13 residues. Trimming at V came to 6 bases and at J to 7 bases, leaving 8 bases not matched to a gene. The V gene's germline CDR1 is MNHEY and CDR2 SVGAGI. Written as DNA, the CDR3 is TGTGCCAGCAGACCCGGGACAGTGAGTGGCTACACCTTC. Translated: CASRPGTVSGYTF.

The rearrangement links TRBV7-2 to TRBJ2-1; TRBD2 matches 10 bases. The CDR3 contains 16 residues. Germline trimming cut 5 bases from V and 6 bases from J; bases unmatched to any gene: 10. Germline CDR1 reads SGHTA; CDR2 reads FQGNSA. Here the CDR3 reads CASSMPAGLATNEQFF. CDR3 coding DNA: TGTGCCAGCAGCATGCCGGCGGGACTAGCGACCAATGAGCAGTTCTTC.

Regarding this clonotype: A much larger clone is a single base away; this may be a read error. This chain connects TRBV7-3 to TRBJ1-1, with D uncertain. This CDR3 has 10 amino acids. Germline V lookup: CDR1 SGHTA, CDR2 FQGTGA. V lost 3 bases to trimming and J lost 5 bases, with 1 base between them. The DNA of the CDR3 is TGTGCCAGCAGCTTTACTGAAGCTTTCTTT. It specifies CASSFTEAFF.

This clonotype was observed many times. V gene TRBV7-9 combines with J gene TRBJ2-3; perhaps TRBD2 as D (7 bases). Germline V gene lookup returns CDR1 SEHNR and CDR2 FQNEAQ (reference sequence). V was shortened by 11 bases and J by 7 bases, with 22 bases between the two germline ends. The CDR3 is 14 amino acids. The CDR3 sequence is CAGGAASSVNTQYF. DNA for the CDR3: TGTGCCGGGGGGGCAGCCTCTAGCGTGAATACGCAGTATTTT.

Regarding this clonotype: This clone may be a read error of a much larger clone one base away. V and J are TRBV21-1 and TRBJ1-1; the table's D call, TRBD1, has no DNA check behind it. TRBV21-1 is a known pseudogene. The CDR3 is made up of 17 amino acids. For the CDR3, the DNA is TGTGCCAGCACCCCTGGGAAGGGGGCGAAAGGAAGCGCGGAAGATTTCTTT. Translation: CASTPGKGAKGSAEDFF.

This clonotype was observed a handful of times. V usage is TRBV5-6 and J usage is TRBJ2-7; D may be TRBD2 (5 bases). Trimming removed 1 base at V and 6 bases at J, with 17 bases between. The CDR3 sequence is 15 residues long. Germline V gene sequence: CDR1 SGHDT, CDR2 YYEEEE. CDR3 nucleotide sequence: TGTGCCAGCAGCTTGAGAGATGTCTCGGGAAGCGAGCAGTACGTC. Its protein is CASSLRDVSGSEQYV.

J is TRBJ2-5 and V is TRBV28; the D gene is possibly TRBD2 (5 bases). V dropped 1 base and J dropped 5 bases, with 14 bases sitting between them. The length of the CDR3 is 15 residues. Germline V CDR1 and CDR2: MDHEN, SYDVKM. The CDR3 nucleotides are TGTGCCAGCAGTTTATTTGGGCTTAGCGTGGAGACCCAGTACTTC. Protein: CASSLFGLSVETQYF.

The rearrangement joins TRBV20-1 to TRBJ1-1, with 7 bases lining up with TRBD1. Germline values: CDR1 DFQATT, CDR2 SNEGSKA (reference sequence). This CDR3 region has 14 residues. The V and J ends lost 2 bases and 4 bases, in that order; junction bases with no gene match: 7. CDR3 in amino acids: CSARLGAGGTEAFF. The CDR3 DNA reads TGCAGTGCTAGATTGGGGGCAGGGGGCACTGAAGCTTTCTTT.

The rearrangement joins TRBV28 to TRBJ2-7; possible D gene TRBD1, 6 bases. This CDR3 comprises 16 residues. From germline, CDR1 is MDHEN and CDR2 SYDVKM. Trimming left V 3 bases short and J 3 bases short, with 18 bases between. In DNA, the CDR3 is TGTGCCAGCAGTTTCTGGAAAGTTTACAGGGACTACGAGCAGTACGTC. It is translated as CASSFWKVYRDYEQYV.